These 30 T cell receptor beta chains came from one sample sequenced in a study of cytomegalovirus exposure and HLA in healthy donors. 13 Jbeta primers and 60 Vbeta primers were used for the PCR. Libraries were prepared by immunoSEQ multiplex PCR; TCRdb keeps only in-frame clonotypes and omits some of them. The data contain fewer than 250,000 clones, roughly four fifths of them singletons. The sequenced sample consisted of PBMCs. These TCRs come from a woman in her twenties or thirties in good health and CMV-seropositive.

Details on this clone: The junction does not match germline at one end; this may be a read error. The chain recombines TRBV7-9 with TRBJ2-7; D may be TRBD2 (5 bases). From germline, CDR1 is SEHNR and CDR2 FQNEAQ (reference sequence). This CDR3 is built from 13 residues. CDR3 nucleotides: TGTTCCAGCAGCTTAGCGACATCTAACGAGCAGTACTTC. Translating gives CSSSLATSNEQYF.

This chain uses TRBV15 with TRBJ2-1, with 8 bases that match TRBD2. V was clipped by 4 bases and J by 2 bases; unmatched bases: 13. CDR1 and CDR2 (germline): LNHNV, YYDKDF (reference sequence). The CDR3 runs 18 residues. The CDR3 sequence: CATSTPPPSGRTYNEQFF. The CDR3 DNA reads as TGTGCCACCAGCACACCCCCACCCAGCGGGAGAACCTACAATGAGCAGTTCTTC.

The chain links TRBV29-1 to TRBJ2-2, with a tentative D call TRBD1 (6 bases). The ends were cut back, 3 bases at V and 5 bases at J, with 10 bases in the middle. The CDR3 contains 13 residues. Germline V gives CDR1 SQVTM, CDR2 ANQGSEA. The CDR3 DNA is TGCAGCGTTGACAGGGGAGAGACCGGGGAGCTGTTTTTT. Its translation is CSVDRGETGELFF.

The J gene is TRBJ2-5, the V gene TRBV28; 11 bases agree with TRBD2. The assigned J gene may be wrong: the sequence end matches TRBJ2-7 better. The CDR3 totals 16 residues. Germline-derived CDR1 and CDR2 are MDHEN and SYDVKM. CDR3 DNA sequence: TGTGCCAGCAGTTTACGACTAGCGGGGAAAGCCTACGAGCAGTACTTC. Its protein product is CASSLRLAGKAYEQYF.

V gene TRBV7-9 combines with J gene TRBJ2-3; tentative D call: TRBD2 (6 bases). The germline gives CDR1 SEHNR, CDR2 FQNEAQ (reference sequence). This CDR3 spans 15 amino acids. V gave up 11 bases and J gave up 2 bases, with 20 bases separating them. As DNA, the CDR3 is TGTGCCCATAACGCCGGGGAGGCGGTCACAGATACGCAGTATTTT. Translating gives CAHNAGEAVTDTQYF.

This sequence joins TRBV6-1 and TRBJ2-5, with TRBD2 matching over 7 bases. Germline assignment: CDR1 MNHNS and CDR2 SASEGT. The CDR3 totals 16 residues. V was clipped by 3 bases and J by 4 bases; unmatched bases: 11. The CDR3 DNA reads as TGTGCCAGCAGTGAGAGAGATGGGGAGGGTGGAGAGACCCAGTACTTC. Amino acid sequence: CASSERDGEGGETQYF.

This chain links TRBV7-6 with TRBJ1-1; the D is unclear. The V gene's germline CDR1 is SGHVS and CDR2 FNYEAQ. Trimming cost V 1 base and J 8 bases, with 11 bases left between them. The CDR3 length is 13 residues. CDR3 sequence (DNA): TGTGCCAGCAGCTTAGGGCCAGTTCGAGAAGCTTTCTTT. Protein: CASSLGPVREAFF.

This clone was counted between two and nine times. The V and J genes are TRBV2 and TRBJ1-5; D uncertain. Trimming shortened V by 6 bases and J by 1 base, and 19 bases separated the two germline ends. The CDR3 runs 17 residues. Germline loops: CDR1 SNHLY, CDR2 FYNNEI. The CDR3 DNA reads TGTGCCAGCAGCGGTAACGGTCTCCGGGGAAGCAATCAGCCCCAGCATTTT. Protein sequence: CASSGNGLRGSNQPQHF.

This rearrangement joins TRBV6-1 to TRBJ2-3; 7 bases map to TRBD2. There are 14 residues in the CDR3. The germline V gene has CDR1 MNHNS and CDR2 SASEGT. Trimming cost V 2 bases and J 6 bases; bases outside gene matches: 5. The CDR3 sequence: CASSEFAGRDTQYF. The CDR3 DNA reads TGTGCCAGCAGTGAATTTGCCGGGAGGGATACGCAGTATTTT.

V usage is TRBV15 and J usage is TRBJ2-3; 13 bases map to TRBD2. CDR1 is LNHNV, CDR2 YYDKDF, per germline (reference sequence). Trimming removed 5 bases from V and 3 bases from J; junction bases left unmatched: 2. The CDR3 runs to 15 residues. The CDR3 DNA is TGTGCCACCAGCGGACTAGCGGGAGCAACAGATACGCAGTATTTT. Protein sequence: CATSGLAGATDTQYF.

With regard to this clone: A junction boundary mismatches the germline segment, possibly from a read error. This chain connects TRBV6-1 to TRBJ1-2, with a weak D call TRBD1 (5 bases). This CDR3 is built from 15 residues. Germline V lookup: CDR1 MNHNS, CDR2 SASEGT. The CDR3 coding sequence is TGTACCAGCAGTGACCCAGGGTCAGTTCGCTATGGCTACACCTTC. Translation gives CTSSDPGSVRYGYTF.

This rearrangement joins TRBV9 to TRBJ2-1; 7 nucleotides align to TRBD2. Germline V gene lookup returns CDR1 SGDLS and CDR2 YYNGEE. V shed 3 bases, J shed 0 bases, and the junction held 6 bases outside the gene matches. This CDR3 has 16 residues. The CDR3 region has the DNA TGTGCCAGCAGCGCAAGAGCGGGGAGCTCCTACAATGAGCAGTTCTTC. Translation: CASSARAGSSYNEQFF.

The rearrangement uses TRBV9 and TRBJ2-2; 7 nucleotides agree with TRBD1. This CDR3 is 16 amino acids long. V dropped 4 bases and J dropped 4; count of bases not matched to a gene: 10. In germline, CDR1 is SGDLS, CDR2 YYNGEE. In nucleotides, the CDR3 is TGTGCCAGCAGCCCCCCTAGGGGGCTAGTCACCGGGGAGCTGTTTTTT. Its translation is CASSPPRGLVTGELFF.

This chain links TRBV21-1 with TRBJ2-2; the table's D call, TRBD2, has no DNA check behind it. TRBV21-1 is described as a pseudogene. The CDR3 loop spans 16 amino acids. CDR3 residues: CASSEGQPFNTGELFF. The CDR3 bases are TGTGCCAGCAGCGAGGGCCAACCCTTTAACACCGGGGAGCTGTTTTTT.

This chain joins TRBV5-6 and TRBJ1-2; D remains unclear. There are 13 residues in the CDR3. Germline assignment: CDR1 SGHDT and CDR2 YYEEEE. The ends were cut back, 5 bases at V and 6 bases at J, with 14 bases in the middle. The CDR3, as DNA: TGTGCCAGCAGACCTCCGGGGAAAGATGGCTACACCTTC. Translation: CASRPPGKDGYTF.

This clone was counted ten times or more. This chain links TRBV2 with TRBJ1-5, with TRBD1 as a possible D gene (6 bases). Germline lookup yields CDR1 SNHLY and CDR2 FYNNEI. V lost 6 bases to trimming and J lost 4 bases, with 16 bases between them. This CDR3 has 15 amino acids. CDR3 nucleotides: TGTGCCAGCAGGGCCGGGACACTTCCTAATCAGCCCCAGCATTTT. Its protein is CASRAGTLPNQPQHF. The complete variable domain, with remaining parts taken from reference TRBV2 and TRBJ1-5, reads EPEVTQTPSHQVTQMGQEVILRCVPISNHLYFYWYRQILGQKVEFLVSFYNNEISEKSEIFDDQFSVERPDGSNFTLKIRSTKLEDSAMYFCASRAGTLPNQPQHFGDGTRLSIL.

This sequence joins TRBV6-1 and TRBJ1-4, with TRBD1 matching over 9 bases. Germline CDR1 and CDR2: MNHNS and SASEGT. This CDR3 is built from 13 residues. V trimming: 6 bases; J trimming: 8 bases; junction bases outside the gene matches: 4. CDR3 in amino acids: CASRGQGSEKLFF. In nucleotides, the CDR3 is TGTGCCAGCAGGGGACAGGGTAGCGAAAAACTGTTTTTT.

The V call is TRBV5-1, the J call TRBJ2-7, with 15 bases fitting TRBD2. V was clipped by 4 bases and J by 0 bases; unmatched bases: 5. This CDR3 has 17 residues. Germline V lookup: CDR1 SGHRS, CDR2 YFSETQ. CDR3 sequence reads: CASSPGLAGGDSYEQYF. CDR3 sequence (DNA): TGCGCCAGCAGCCCGGGACTAGCGGGAGGTGACTCCTACGAGCAGTACTTC.

The chain combines TRBV11-2 with TRBJ2-7; no definite D call. V lost 2 bases to trimming and J lost 3 bases, with 14 bases between them. The length of the CDR3 is 15 residues. From germline, CDR1 is SGHAT and CDR2 FQNNGV. The CDR3 protein is CASSLYGQALYEQYF. The CDR3 DNA is TGTGCCAGCAGCTTATATGGTCAGGCGCTCTACGAGCAGTACTTC. The complete variable domain, with remaining parts taken from reference TRBV11-2 and TRBJ2-7, reads EAGVAQSPRYKIIEKRQSVAFWCNPISGHATLYWYQQILGQGPKLLIQFQNNGVVDDSQLPKDRFSAERLKGVDSTLKIQPAKLEDSAVYLCASSLYGQALYEQYFGPGTRLTVT.

The gene calls are TRBV4-1 and TRBJ1-2; D not certain. V lost 4 bases, J lost 8 bases, and 14 bases lay in between. The CDR3 totals 13 residues. CDR1 MGHRA and CDR2 YSYEKL come from the germline V gene. CDR3 DNA sequence: TGCGCCAGCAGCCTGACGGAGACTAAGGGCTACACCTTC. Its protein product is CASSLTETKGYTF.

The genes are TRBV28 and TRBJ1-5; D is possibly TRBD1 (5 bases). The V gene lost 3 bases and the J gene lost 3 bases, with 18 bases spanning the gap. This CDR3 is 17 amino acids long. Germline CDR1 and CDR2: MDHEN and SYDVKM. The CDR3 DNA sequence: TGTGCCAGCAGTTTGGCAGGGAGGCATAGTTCCAATCAGCCCCAGCATTTT. It encodes CASSLAGRHSSNQPQHF.

The V gene is TRBV15, the J gene TRBJ2-1; TRBD2 might be the D (5 bases). In germline, CDR1 is LNHNV, CDR2 YYDKDF (reference sequence). The V end was cut by 8 bases, the J end by 0 bases, with 11 bases between. The CDR3 consists of 14 residues. DNA of the CDR3: TGTGCCACCGGGCGGGTTAGCTCCTACAATGAGCAGTTCTTC. As protein: CATGRVSSYNEQFF. Full variable domain (outside the CDR3, taken from reference TRBV15 and TRBJ2-1): DAMVIQNPRYQVTQFGKPVTLSCSQTLNHNVMYWYQQKSSQAPKLLFHYYDKDFNNEADTPDNFQSRRPNTSFCFLDIRSPGLGDTAMYLCATGRVSSYNEQFFGPGTRLTVL.

V gene TRBV6-1 combines with J gene TRBJ1-4; TRBD1 agrees at 7 bases. Germline V gene lookup returns CDR1 MNHNS and CDR2 SASEGT. The CDR3 runs 14 residues. V shed 4 bases and J 6 bases; nucleotides not matched to a gene: 5. CDR3 bases: TGTGCCAGCAGTGCGACAGGGAATCATGAAAAACTGTTTTTT. It specifies CASSATGNHEKLFF.

The CDR3 DNA sequence: TGTGCCAGCAGCCCCGGGGGGGGCGGGGAAAAACTGTTTTTT. Encoded protein: CASSPGGGGEKLFF. The chain carries TRBV11-2 and TRBJ1-4, with TRBD1 as a possible D gene (6 bases). CDR3 length: 14 amino acids. Per the germline V gene, CDR1 is SGHAT and CDR2 is FQNNGV. Trimming stripped 5 bases from V and 8 bases from J, with 15 bases between.

The chain has TRBV6-1 and TRBJ1-4; D is ambiguous. The CDR3 is made up of 13 amino acids. Germline V lookup: CDR1 MNHNS, CDR2 SASEGT. V lost 5 bases and J lost 0, with 4 bases in between. The DNA of the CDR3 is TGTGCCAGCAGTACAGCAACTAATGAAAAACTGTTTTTT. Translation: CASSTATNEKLFF.

This chain uses TRBV5-6 with TRBJ2-5; 7 nucleotides align to TRBD2. Trimming cost V 4 bases and J 5 bases; bases outside gene matches: 8. The CDR3 has 14 amino acids. Germline-derived CDR1 and CDR2 are SGHDT and YYEEEE. CDR3 coding DNA: TGTGCCAGCAGCCCCTCGGCTAGCGGTGAGACCCAGTACTTC. Translating gives CASSPSASGETQYF.

This chain uses TRBV5-8 with TRBJ1-5; D unclear. Germline CDR1 is SGHTS and CDR2 is YDEGEE. This CDR3 region has 14 residues. V lost 2 bases, J lost 0 bases, and 6 bases lay in between. CDR3 residues: CASSLELSNQPQHF. DNA of the CDR3: TGTGCCAGCAGCTTAGAGCTTAGCAATCAGCCCCAGCATTTT.

The V and J genes are TRBV7-9 and TRBJ2-1; 10 bases fit TRBD1. The junction had 9 bases not matched to a gene; V was cut back by 2 bases and J by 8 bases. The germline gives CDR1 SEHNR, CDR2 FQNEAQ (reference sequence). The CDR3 has 16 amino acids. CDR3 region: CASSLPPGQGNDEQFF. The DNA for the CDR3 is TGTGCCAGCAGCTTACCCCCGGGACAGGGGAACGATGAGCAGTTCTTC. Using reference TRBV7-9 and TRBJ2-1 for the parts outside the CDR3, the full variable domain is DTGVSQNPRHKITKRGQNVTFRCDPISEHNRLYWYRQTLGQGPEFLTYFQNEAQLEKSRLLSDRFSAERPKGSFSTLEIQRTEQGDSAMYLCASSLPPGQGNDEQFFGPGTRLTVL.

This clone was seen more than once but under ten times. J is TRBJ1-2 and V is TRBV7-8; 7 positions match TRBD1. Germline trimming cut 0 bases from V and 8 bases from J; bases unmatched to any gene: 3. CDR3 size: 13 residues. In germline, CDR1 is SGHVS, CDR2 FQNEAQ. The CDR3 coding sequence is TGTGCCAGCAGCTTAGCAGGGGGCGGCGGCTACACCTTC. Amino acids: CASSLAGGGGYTF.

This clone occurred a few times. CDR3 nucleotides: TGTGCCAGCAGTGAAGGGACAGGAGGATATGGCTACACCTTC. It yields the protein CASSEGTGGYGYTF. The V and J genes are TRBV6-1 and TRBJ1-2; 7 nucleotides line up with TRBD1. Per the germline V gene, CDR1 is MNHNS and CDR2 is SASEGT. V was clipped by 1 base and J by 5 bases; unmatched bases: 4. CDR3 size: 14 residues.